This TCR beta chain was recorded in a study of spatial heterogeneity in lung cancer (dated by TCRdb to between 2018 and 2020). Study-level background: More beta-chain than alpha-chain transcripts were consistently detected, likely reflecting higher beta-chain transcript abundance. In the raw uncorrected reads, each unique combination of TCR and UMI appeared more than ten times on average. The study quantitatively compared TCR alpha and beta repertoires across multiple tumor regions, matched nontumor lung and blood in non-small cell lung cancer. The study linked features of the TCR repertoire to counts of nonsynonymous mutations, which were determined by whole-exome sequencing of tumor tissue. Both alpha and beta chains were TCR-sequenced in fewer than 250 tumor regions, around 64 matched nontumor lung samples and 45 to 60 PBMC samples obtained at surgery. What the study reported, not specific to this receptor: Additional single-cell paired TCR alpha and beta sequencing was considered necessary to confirm, at a functional level, the hypothesis that regional TCRs recognize regional mutations. Ubiquitous expanded tumor TCRs showed up in blood more often at tumor resection than at routine follow-up.

The time point label for this specimen denotes: sample taken at primary tumor resection. Without any cell sorting, TCR sequencing was performed on whole RNA extracted either from tumor and nontumor lung tissue or from cryopreserved PBMC samples. Samples were obtained from approximately 72 patients with early-stage, untreated non-small cell lung cancer from the lung TRACERx cohort. A patient was chosen for TCR sequencing only when enough RNA was available from at least two tumor regions. Libraries were built with 5' RACE. TCRdb shows the sequencer as NextSeq 500. To allow correction of PCR and sequencing errors, the TCR library protocol tagged every TCR cDNA molecule with a unique molecular identifier. As for the authors' bioinformatics: Decombinator tools were used for TCR identification, UMI-based error correction and CDR3 extraction. Expanded TCRs were defined as those above a frequency of 2 per 1,000, corresponding to the top 1% of the tumor frequency distribution. Renyi diversity was calculated using the R vegan package after each repertoire was subsampled 100 times to 5,000 TCRs. CDR3 similarity networks were built from amino acid triplet string-kernel similarity, connecting CDR3s with pairwise similarity above 0.82. TCRdb's own reprocessing of the public reads used fastp at Q25 and MiXCR and kept productive beta chains. Records with the same CDR3 protein are collapsed into one entry carrying the most frequent genes and DNA. The V and J calls here are based on TCRdb, not the publication. This sample comprises some 70,000 distinct CDR3 sequences, roughly 14% of them detected only once. Clones ranked in the top ten supply about 7.1% of the sample.

For this clonotype: No cognate antigen has been identified for it. Base qualities are not recorded, but no much larger clone differs from it by a single base.

CDR1 LNHDA and CDR2 SQIVND are derived from the germline V gene (reference sequence). V is clipped by 5 bases and J by 5 bases, and the sequence between their germline boundaries is 12 bases long. From cysteine to phenylalanine, the CDR3 is 13 amino acids long. Just CDR3 DNA is preserved here, 39 bases in frame from base 1. This receptor chain uses TRBV19 and TRBJ2-5; perhaps TRBD2 is the D gene, with 6 bases matching. The material sequenced was PBMCs, taken at surgery. The origin of this receptor is a male donor with early-stage non-small cell lung cancer. The sequence in DNA is TGTGCCAGTAGTTTCGTCGGAGGGGAGACCCAGTACTTC. The resulting protein is CASSFVGGETQYF.